This T cell receptor beta chain was retrieved from a study of blood T cell repertoires in COVID-19. At the level of the study: T cells, B-cell-depleted T cells, or PBMCs supplied cDNA or gDNA.

The cohort comprised adults aged 18 to 89 years residing in under 30 US areas. Participants were placed into cohorts based on the clinical history they reported. This CDR3 is built from 15 residues. Germline lookup yields CDR1 LNHNV and CDR2 YYDKDF (reference sequence). J was trimmed by 3 bases and V by 2 bases; bases with no gene match: 7. As originally analysed: Nucleated cell counts were estimated from reference gene primer amplification. Using immunoSEQ multiplex PCR, the repertoire was profiled, and TCRdb retains in-frame clones only, with some absent. From that table come the V and J calls and clone size; the DNA was used to work out D and trimming. This table holds about 380,000 clones, around 89% found once.

The clonotype originates from a woman aged 18-30 years who had recovered from COVID-19. V is TRBV15 and J is TRBJ2-7, with 7 bases identical to TRBD1. Sequenced input: PBMCs or T cells enriched from blood (not recorded which). The CDR3 region has the DNA TGTGCCACCAGCAGACCTAGGACAGGAAACTACGAGCAGTACTTC. This translates into CATSRPRTGNYEQYF.